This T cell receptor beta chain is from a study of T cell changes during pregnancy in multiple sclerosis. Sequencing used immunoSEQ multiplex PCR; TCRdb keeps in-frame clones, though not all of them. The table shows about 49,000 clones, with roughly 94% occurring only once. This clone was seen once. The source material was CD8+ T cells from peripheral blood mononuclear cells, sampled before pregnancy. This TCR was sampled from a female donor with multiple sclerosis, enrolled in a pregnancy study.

The CDR3 sequence: CASMGSTGAYGYTF. The CDR3 nucleotides are TGTGCCAGCATGGGATCCACAGGGGCCTATGGCTACACCTTC. The rearrangement uses TRBV2 and TRBJ1-2, with 7 bases fitting TRBD1. The ends lost 7 bases at V and 4 bases at J; junction bases unmatched: 9. Per germline, CDR1 SNHLY and CDR2 FYNNEI. The CDR3 contains 14 residues.